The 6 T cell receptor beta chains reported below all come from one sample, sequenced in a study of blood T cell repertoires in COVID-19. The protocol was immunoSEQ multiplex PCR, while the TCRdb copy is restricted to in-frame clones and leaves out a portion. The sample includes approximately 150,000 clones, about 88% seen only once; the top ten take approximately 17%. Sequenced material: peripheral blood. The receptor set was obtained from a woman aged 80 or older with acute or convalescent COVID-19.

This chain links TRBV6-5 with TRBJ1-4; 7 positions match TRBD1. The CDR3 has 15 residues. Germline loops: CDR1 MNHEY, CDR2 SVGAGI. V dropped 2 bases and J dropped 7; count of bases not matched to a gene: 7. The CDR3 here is CASSYEAGGSEKLFF. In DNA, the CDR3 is TGTGCCAGCAGTTACGAGGCAGGGGGAAGTGAAAAACTGTTTTTT.

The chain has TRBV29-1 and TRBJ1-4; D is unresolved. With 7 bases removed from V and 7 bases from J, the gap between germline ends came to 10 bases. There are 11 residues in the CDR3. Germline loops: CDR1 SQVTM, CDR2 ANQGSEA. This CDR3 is CSARRGEKLFF. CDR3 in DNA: TGCAGCGCCCGGCGGGGTGAAAAACTGTTTTTT.

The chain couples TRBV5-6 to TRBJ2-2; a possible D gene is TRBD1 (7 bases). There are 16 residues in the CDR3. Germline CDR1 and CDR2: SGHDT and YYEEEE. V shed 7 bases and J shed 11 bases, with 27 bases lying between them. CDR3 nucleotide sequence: TGTGCCAGCGCTGGGCGGAGGGCAGGGGGAATCGACGAGCTGTTTTTT. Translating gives CASAGRRAGGIDELFF.

CDR3 sequence (DNA): TGTGCCAGCAGCAAAGTCCCGGGACAGGGATACGAGCAGTACTTC. Protein: CASSKVPGQGYEQYF. V usage is TRBV21-1 and J usage is TRBJ2-7; the table's D call, TRBD1, was not checked against the DNA. TRBV21-1 is deemed a pseudogene. The CDR3 loop spans 15 amino acids.

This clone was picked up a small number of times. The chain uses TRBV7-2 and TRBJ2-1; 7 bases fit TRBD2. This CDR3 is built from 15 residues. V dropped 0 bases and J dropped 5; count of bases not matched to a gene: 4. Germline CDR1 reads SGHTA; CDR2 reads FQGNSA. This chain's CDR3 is CASSLAVGGNNEQFF. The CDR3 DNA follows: TGTGCCAGCAGCTTAGCGGTGGGGGGGAACAATGAGCAGTTCTTC.

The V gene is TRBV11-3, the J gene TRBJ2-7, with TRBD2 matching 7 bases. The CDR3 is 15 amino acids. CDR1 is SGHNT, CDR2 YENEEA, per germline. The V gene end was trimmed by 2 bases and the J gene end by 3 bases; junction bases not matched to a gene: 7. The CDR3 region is CASSLKGGPVYEQYF. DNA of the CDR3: TGTGCCAGCAGCTTAAAGGGAGGGCCAGTCTACGAGCAGTACTTC.